What follows is one T cell receptor beta chain and its context. This CDR3 is built from 17 residues. Germline loops: CDR1 SNHLY, CDR2 FYNNEI. Trimming at V came to 7 bases and at J to 3 bases, leaving 13 bases not matched to a gene. The sample is drawn from a study of OX40 agonist ivuxolimab in advanced cancers. TCRdb's table, derived via immunoSEQ multiplex PCR, lists solely in-frame clones and lacks some. The sample yields approximately 32,000 clones, more than 70% seen once. This TCR was recovered from an adult with an advanced solid tumor such as melanoma, head and neck, liver or kidney cancer. V gene TRBV2 combines with J gene TRBJ1-1, with 11 bases lining up with TRBD1. Sequencing was performed on CD4+ or CD8+ T cells sorted from blood, taken in a trial of the OX40 agonist ivuxolimab. For the CDR3, the DNA is TGTGCCAGCAACACCGGGACAGGGGGATGGTTGGACACTGAAGCTTTCTTT. Protein product: CASNTGTGGWLDTEAFF. Using reference TRBV2 and TRBJ1-1 for the parts outside the CDR3, the full variable domain is EPEVTQTPSHQVTQMGQEVILRCVPISNHLYFYWYRQILGQKVEFLVSFYNNEISEKSEIFDDQFSVERPDGSNFTLKIRSTKLEDSAMYFCASNTGTGGWLDTEAFFGQGTRLTVV.